The source of this T cell receptor beta chain is a study of blood T cell repertoires in COVID-19. Study-wide context: The study drew acute and convalescent COVID-19 samples from the United States, Italy and Spain.

The CDR3 is 12 residues long. Trimming left V 8 bases short and J 7 bases short, with 14 bases between. Per germline, CDR1 MNHEY and CDR2 SVGAGI. Authors' processing steps: For nucleated cells, counts were estimated from reference gene primer amplification. Clones were sequenced by immunoSEQ multiplex PCR, and TCRdb holds only the in-frame ones, with some missing. D and trimming come from the DNA, and the V and J calls and clone size come from that table. The sample gives tens of thousands of clones, roughly 78% of which show up once; around 15% is in the top ten. This sequence was found in a woman in her 70s with acute or convalescent COVID-19. This chain uses TRBV6-5 with TRBJ1-2; weak D call: TRBD1 (6 bases). Sequenced material: peripheral blood. The CDR3 reads CASVGTYLGYTF. The CDR3 DNA follows: TGTGCCAGCGTGGGGACATATCTTGGCTACACCTTC.